The T cell receptor (beta chain) under discussion was sequenced for a study of blood T cell repertoires in COVID-19. For the study at large: Researchers got acute and convalescent COVID-19 samples from the United States, Italy and Spain. Sources were T cells, B-cell-depleted T cells, or PBMCs; the material itself was cDNA or gDNA.

Germline loops: CDR1 SEHNR, CDR2 FQNEAQ (reference sequence). V lost 4 bases, J lost 3 bases, and 9 bases lay in between. CDR3 length equals 13 residues. Authors' methods: Quantification of nucleated cells was approximated via reference gene primer amplification. This table comes from immunoSEQ multiplex PCR, and its TCRdb copy is limited to in-frame clones, with some not included. That table is the source of V, J and clone size, and D and trimming were worked out from the DNA. The repertoire has some 33,000 clones, 65% to 90% of them found once; the top ten carry about an eighth. This clone was observed once.

The sequence derives from a human donor in a cohort sampled during active COVID-19. The sequenced material came from peripheral blood. The V call is TRBV7-9, the J call TRBJ1-2, with D perhaps TRBD1 (6 bases). CDR3 protein: CASSSQGYYGYTF. As DNA, the CDR3 is TGTGCCAGCAGCTCCCAGGGGTACTATGGCTACACCTTC.